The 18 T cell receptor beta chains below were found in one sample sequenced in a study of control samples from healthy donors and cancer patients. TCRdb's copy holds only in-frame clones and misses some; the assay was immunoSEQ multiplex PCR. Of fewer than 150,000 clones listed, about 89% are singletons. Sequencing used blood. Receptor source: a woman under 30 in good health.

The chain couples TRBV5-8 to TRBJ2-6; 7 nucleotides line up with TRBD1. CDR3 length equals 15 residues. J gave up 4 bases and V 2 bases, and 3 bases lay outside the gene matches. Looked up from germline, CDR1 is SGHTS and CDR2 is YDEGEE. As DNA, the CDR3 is TGTGCCAGCAGCTTCACAGGGGCCGGGGCCAACGTCCTGACTTTC. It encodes CASSFTGAGANVLTF.

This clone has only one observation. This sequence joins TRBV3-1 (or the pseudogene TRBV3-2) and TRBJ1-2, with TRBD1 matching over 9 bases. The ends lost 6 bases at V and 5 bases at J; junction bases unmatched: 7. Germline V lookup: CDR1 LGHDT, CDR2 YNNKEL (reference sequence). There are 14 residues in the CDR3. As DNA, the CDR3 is TGTGCCAGCAGTCGCCCGGGACAGGGATATGGCTACACCTTC. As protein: CASSRPGQGYGYTF.

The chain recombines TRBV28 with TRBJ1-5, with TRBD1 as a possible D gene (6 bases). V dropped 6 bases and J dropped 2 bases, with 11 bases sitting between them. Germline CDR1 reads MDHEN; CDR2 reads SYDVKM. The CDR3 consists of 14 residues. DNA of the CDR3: TGTGCCAGCAGCACAGGGAGTCGCAATCAGCCCCAGCATTTT. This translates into CASSTGSRNQPQHF. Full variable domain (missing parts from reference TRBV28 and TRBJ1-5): DVKVTQSSRYLVKRTGEKVFLECVQDMDHENMFWYRQDPGLGLRLIYFSYDVKMKEKGDIPEGYSVSREKKERFSLILESASTNQTSMYLCASSTGSRNQPQHFGDGTRLSIL.

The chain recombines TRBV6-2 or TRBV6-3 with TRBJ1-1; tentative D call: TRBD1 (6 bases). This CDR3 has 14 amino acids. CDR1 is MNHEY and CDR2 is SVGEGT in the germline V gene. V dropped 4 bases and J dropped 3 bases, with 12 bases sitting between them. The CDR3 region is CASSSQGTYTEAFF. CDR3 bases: TGTGCCAGCAGTTCCCAGGGGACGTACACTGAAGCTTTCTTT.

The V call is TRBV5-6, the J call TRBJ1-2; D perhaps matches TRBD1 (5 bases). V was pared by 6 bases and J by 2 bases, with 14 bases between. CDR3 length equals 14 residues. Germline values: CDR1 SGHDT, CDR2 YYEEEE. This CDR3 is CASTTRGGNYGYTF. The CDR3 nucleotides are TGTGCCAGCACTACCCGGGGGGGGAACTATGGCTACACCTTC.

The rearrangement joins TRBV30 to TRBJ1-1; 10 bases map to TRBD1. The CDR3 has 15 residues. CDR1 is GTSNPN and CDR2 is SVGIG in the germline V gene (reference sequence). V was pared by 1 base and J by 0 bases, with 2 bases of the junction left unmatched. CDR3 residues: CAWSDDRGLNTEAFF. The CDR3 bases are TGTGCCTGGAGTGACGACAGGGGGCTGAACACTGAAGCTTTCTTT.

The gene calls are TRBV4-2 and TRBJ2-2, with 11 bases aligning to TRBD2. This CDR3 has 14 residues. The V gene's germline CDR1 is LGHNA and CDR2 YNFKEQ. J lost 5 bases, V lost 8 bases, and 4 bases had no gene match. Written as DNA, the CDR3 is TGTGCCAGCTTAGCGGGGGGGCAGACCGGGGAGCTGTTTTTT. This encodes CASLAGGQTGELFF.

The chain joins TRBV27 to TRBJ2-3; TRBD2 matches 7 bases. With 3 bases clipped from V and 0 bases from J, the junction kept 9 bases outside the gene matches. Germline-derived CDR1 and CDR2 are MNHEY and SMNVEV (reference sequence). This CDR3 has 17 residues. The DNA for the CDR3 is TGTGCCAGCAGTTTCGAAGGACTAGAAAGTAGCACAGATACGCAGTATTTT. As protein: CASSFEGLESSTDTQYF.

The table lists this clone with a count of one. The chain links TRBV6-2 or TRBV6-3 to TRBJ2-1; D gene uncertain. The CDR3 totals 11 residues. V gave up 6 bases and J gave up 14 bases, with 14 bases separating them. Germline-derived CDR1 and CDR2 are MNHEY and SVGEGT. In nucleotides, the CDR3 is TGTGCCAGCAGCCCCGGACGGTTCGAGTTCTTC. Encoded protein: CASSPGRFEFF.

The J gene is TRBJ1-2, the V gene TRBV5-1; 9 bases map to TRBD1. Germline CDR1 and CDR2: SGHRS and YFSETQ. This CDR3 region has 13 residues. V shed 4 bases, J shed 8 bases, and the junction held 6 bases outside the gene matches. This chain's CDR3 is CASSLGQGRGYTF. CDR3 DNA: TGCGCCAGCAGCCTTGGACAGGGGAGAGGCTACACCTTC.

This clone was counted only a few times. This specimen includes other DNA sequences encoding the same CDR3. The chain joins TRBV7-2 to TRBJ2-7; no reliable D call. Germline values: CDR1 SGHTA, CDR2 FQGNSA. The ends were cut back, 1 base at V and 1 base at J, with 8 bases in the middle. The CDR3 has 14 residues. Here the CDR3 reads CASSLGISSYEQYF. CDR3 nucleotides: TGTGCCAGCAGCTTAGGCATCTCTTCCTACGAGCAGTACTTC.

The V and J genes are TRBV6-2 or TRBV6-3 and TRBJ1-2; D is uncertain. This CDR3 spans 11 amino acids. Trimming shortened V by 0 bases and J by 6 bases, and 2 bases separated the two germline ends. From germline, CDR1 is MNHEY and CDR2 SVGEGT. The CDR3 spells CASSYSNGYTF. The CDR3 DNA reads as TGTGCCAGCAGTTACTCGAATGGCTACACCTTC.

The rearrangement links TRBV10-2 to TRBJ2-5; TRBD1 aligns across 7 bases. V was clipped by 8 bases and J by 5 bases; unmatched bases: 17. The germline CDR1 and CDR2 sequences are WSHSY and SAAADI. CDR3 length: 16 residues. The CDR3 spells CASRPGGKAFRETQYF. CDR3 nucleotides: TGCGCCAGCCGTCCAGGGGGTAAGGCGTTTCGCGAGACCCAGTACTTC.

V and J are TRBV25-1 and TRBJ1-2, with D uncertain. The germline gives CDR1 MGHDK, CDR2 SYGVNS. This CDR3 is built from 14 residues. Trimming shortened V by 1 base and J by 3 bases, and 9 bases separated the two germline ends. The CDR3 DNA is TGTGCCAGCAGTGAATCGGGGAAGGACTATGGCTACACCTTC. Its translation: CASSESGKDYGYTF.

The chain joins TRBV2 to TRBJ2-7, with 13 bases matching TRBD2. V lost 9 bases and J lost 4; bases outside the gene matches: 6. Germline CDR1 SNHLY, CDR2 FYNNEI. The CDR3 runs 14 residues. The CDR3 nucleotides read TGTGCCAGTCGACCGACTAGCGGGAGGTACGAGCAGTACTTC. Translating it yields CASRPTSGRYEQYF.

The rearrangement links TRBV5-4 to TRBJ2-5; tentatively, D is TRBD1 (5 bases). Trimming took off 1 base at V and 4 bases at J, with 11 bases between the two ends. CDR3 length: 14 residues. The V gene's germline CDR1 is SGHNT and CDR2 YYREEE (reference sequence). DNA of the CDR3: TGTGCCAGCAGCTTGAAGGGGCCAGGAGAGACCCAGTACTTC. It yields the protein CASSLKGPGETQYF.

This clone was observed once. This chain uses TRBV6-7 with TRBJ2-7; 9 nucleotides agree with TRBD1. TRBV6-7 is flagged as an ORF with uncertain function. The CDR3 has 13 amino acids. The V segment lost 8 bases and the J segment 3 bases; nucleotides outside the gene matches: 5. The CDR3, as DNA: TGTGCCAGCGGCCGGGACAGGGTCTACGAGCAGTACTTC. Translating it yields CASGRDRVYEQYF.

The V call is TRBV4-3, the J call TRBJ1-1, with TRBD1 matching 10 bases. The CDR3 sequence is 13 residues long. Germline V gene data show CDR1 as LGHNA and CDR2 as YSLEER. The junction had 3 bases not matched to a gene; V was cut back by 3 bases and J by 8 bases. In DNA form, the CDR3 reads TGCGCCAGCAGCCAGGGACAGGGGATAGAAGCTTTCTTT. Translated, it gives CASSQGQGIEAFF.